This T cell receptor beta chain was observed in a study of blood T cell repertoires in COVID-19. As for the study in general: Sites across the United States, Italy and Spain contributed samples from acute and convalescent COVID-19. T cells, B-cell-depleted T cells, or PBMCs supplied cDNA or gDNA.

In the study's own analysis: Amplification from reference gene primers served as the basis for estimated nucleated cell counts. The table came from immunoSEQ multiplex PCR; TCRdb's copy has only in-frame clones and leaves some out. V, J and clone size are those of that table, while D and trimming were read from the DNA. The sample holds approximately 92,000 clones, around four fifths seen once. With V trimmed by 3 bases and J by 7 bases, 9 bases remained unmatched. Germline lookup yields CDR1 KGHSH and CDR2 LQKENI. The CDR3 consists of 15 residues. The clonotype comes from a man aged 50 or older with acute or convalescent COVID-19. The sequenced sample was peripheral blood. This chain connects TRBV18 to TRBJ2-7; TRBD1 matches at 10 bases. The DNA of the CDR3 is TGTGCCAGCTCACCGGTCACGGGACAGGGGCGGGAGCAGTACTTC. This gives the protein CASSPVTGQGREQYF.